This T cell receptor beta chain was sequenced for a study of shared clonotypes between healthy human individuals (dated by TCRdb to 2020 to 2022). With respect to the entire study: The cohort included three men and a couple of women between 18 and 49 years of age. To increase sequencing depth and limit assay-specific biases, TCR repertoire library preparation and sequencing were carried out by different laboratories using diverse techniques. Per donor, three plates each were used for CD4 naive and CD4 memory, two for CD8 naive, and one for CD8 memory. Leukapheresis yielded between about 0.8 and 8.9 billion PBMCs per donor. Blood TCR repertoires of five healthy adults were deeply sequenced to estimate repertoire size and the extent of clonotype sharing between individuals.

TCR CDR3 regions were amplified from genomic DNA by multiplex PCR using the deep immunoSEQ assay. Genomic DNA extracted from each cell subset was distributed evenly over all wells of several immunoSEQ 96-well plates, and each plate served as one replicate. For sorted subsets, each replicate PCR was loaded with about 0.2 ug genomic DNA, equivalent to 30,000 or so T cell genomes. Purified libraries were measured with a Qubit 3.0 fluorometer, size-checked on a Bioanalyzer 2100, and measured again with the KAPA Library Quantification kit. Every immunoSEQ 96-well plate was sequenced on a dedicated single-read 150-cycle Illumina NextSeq 550 flow cell. In the source study's methods: Because the immunoSEQ output included only junctional sequences and no quality scores, the filtering could not be the same as the filtering used for full-length reads. To assign V/J genes and CDR3, sequences were annotated against IMGT germline references using PyIR, a Python wrapper for IgBLAST v1.9. Reads were filtered out if the reads had weak V/J assignments (E-value above 1e-6), no CDR3, stop codons, out-of-frame junctions, or ambiguous translated residues. V3J clonotypes were defined by identical inferred V gene, J gene, and CDR3 amino acid sequence. To compute the percentage overlap between repertoires, the number of shared unique clonotypes was divided by the size of the smaller repertoire. RTK rarefaction, the Chao1 estimator, and Recon v2.1 estimates of unobserved clonotypes were used to assess repertoire richness. Generation probabilities were computed with OLGA for all TCRbeta clonotypes obtained by the gDNA method from several donors. This immuneACCESS table, as held by TCRdb, lists in-frame sequences with V and J called but not all clones. Of the missing ones, under half trace to an unresolved V gene in checked studies; the others have no known cause. V, J and clone size are taken as reported in that table, and D and trimming were inferred from the DNA itself. Counted in this sample were some 900,000 clones; approximately 80% of them appeared once. Jointly, the top ten make up approximately 1.5% of the sample.

Relative to germline, V is missing 5 bases and J is missing 3 bases, with 10 bases of the junction outside any gene match. From the cysteine through the phenylalanine, the CDR3 covers 16 amino acids. Only the CDR3 DNA stays, 48 bases, in frame from base 1. CDR1 and CDR2, per the germline V gene, are SGHTA and FQGNSA. Broad study findings and their caveats: Naive subsets generally had larger estimated clonotype richness than memory subsets. Sampling was restricted to blood, and TCR repertoires in tissue are likely to differ from TCR repertoires in blood. Across a few donors, 5% to 6% of naive CD4, roughly 3.4% of naive CD8, under 2.5% of memory CD4, and approximately 0.42% of memory CD8 clonotypes were shared. Incomplete sequencing was indicated by rarefaction of sorted-subset datasets, despite the large sequencing depth. Because the study included only a small number of donors, the genetic and exposure-history diversity represented was limited. Pairwise subsampling indicated that sequencing depth was expected to affect the degree of clonotype sharing among donors. Compared with non-shared clonotypes, clonotypes shared by all four sorted-subset donors had higher generation probabilities.

A word on this clone: The specificity of this receptor is unknown. The record has no base qualities; no much larger clone is one base away.

Healthy HIV-negative adults with no recently reported acute infections or vaccinations were included as donors. Only Caucasian adults living in Nashville, Tennessee, USA were represented among the donors. CD4+ T cells were enriched by magnetic negative selection; naive cells were then positively selected on CD45RA, and the negative fraction formed the memory subset. Blood was obtained by leukapheresis, after which PBMCs were separated by Ficoll-Histopaque density gradient centrifugation and cryopreserved in liquid nitrogen vapor phase. Purity and quantity of every magnetically sorted T cell population were checked by analytical flow cytometry. From each sorted fraction, genomic DNA was isolated and quantified by UV absorbance on a Nanodrop 2000c.

This sequence was found in a man in his late teens or twenties in good health. Rearrangement joined TRBV7-2 to TRBJ2-3; 8 middle bases align to TRBD2. Sequencing was carried out using memory CD4+ T cells sorted from blood. Sample cell subset or site, as interpreted from the label and publication: CD45RA-negative fraction. The CDR3 is CASSIRGTSGTDTQYF. The bases read TGTGCCAGCAGCATTAGAGGCACTAGCGGTACAGATACGCAGTATTTT.